This TCR beta chain was profiled in a study of T cells expressing NK-cell markers. Study as a whole: Sorted CD3+CD56-NKG2C+, CD3+CD56+NKG2C- and CD3+CD56+NKG2C+ T cells were the source of the TCR beta repertoires. Sequenced donors, eight in total, included seven who were HCMV-seropositive and one who was seronegative.

CDR3 length: 15 residues. CDR1 is SNHLY and CDR2 is FYNNEI in the germline V gene. TCRdb re-called the 5' RACE reads and catalogs CDR3 proteins one per entry, DNA excluded. Its listing shows fewer than 400,000 distinct CDR3 sequences. This receptor was identified in a man aged 18 to 70 in good health. The sequenced sample was blood T cells: a sorted CD56 or NKG2C T cell subset, CD4+ or CD8+ T cells, or bulk PBMC T cells (not recorded which). J is TRBJ1-6 and V is TRBV2; TCRdb gives TRBD1 as the D gene, but with no DNA this cannot be confirmed. The CDR3 region is CASSEDRGRGSPLHF.